This T cell receptor beta chain comes out of a study of blood T cells in healthy people across ages. Every donor contributed about 10 milliliters of peripheral blood by blood draw. Each sample yielded at least 6 micrograms of PBMC total RNA. This CDR3 is 13 amino acids long. The V gene's germline CDR1 is DFQATT and CDR2 SNEGSKA (reference sequence). V was cut by 6 bases and J by 8 bases, with 19 bases left in between. Primers used in a second PCR of roughly 6 to 11 cycles were a sample-barcoded 5' primer and a J-beta primer mix. The yield of each sample was at least 3 million CDR3-containing paired-end reads. Each CDR3 protein gets one entry after TCRdb re-called the 5' RACE reads with MiXCR. The sample includes about 800,000 distinct CDR3 sequences, roughly 50% of them seen just once. On this clonotype: The antigen is undetermined.

The study's findings and limits: Significant beta diversity loss was already apparent by age approximately 37, declining roughly linearly.

The genes are TRBV20-1 and TRBJ1-2; maybe TRBD1 (6 bases). The sequencing sample was made of blood. The source of this sequence is a man aged 25-45 years in good health. The CDR3 region has the DNA TGCAGTGCAAGCACAGGGAAACTTGTCGGCTACACCTTC. Translation: CSASTGKLVGYTF.